This record concerns one T cell receptor beta chain sequence. This receptor's antigen is unknown. Base qualities were left out, and no much larger clone turns up one base away. Libraries of naive CD8 T cells were generated from roughly 20,000 to 1,000,000 sorted cells, with 10%, 30% or 50% of the purified RNA used. Naive CD8 T cells, defined as CD8+CD4-CCR7+CD45RA+, were FACS-sorted into RLT Plus buffer on a BD FACSAria II. More than 8 TCR copies' worth of Jurkat RNA were spiked into roughly 20,000-1,000,000 naive CD8 T cell samples to test detection sensitivity. CD8 T cells were enriched with RosetteSep CD8+ T Cell Enrichment Cocktail and Ficoll-Paque, followed by ACK red cell lysis. The data originate from a study of molecular identifiers for immune sequencing clone quantification (dated by TCRdb to about 2018). With regard to the full study: For a replicate experiment, RNA from roughly 20,000 or 100,000 naive CD8 T cells was divided into five aliquots, and four of the five aliquots were sequenced. CD8 T cells were used in a methods study to benchmark molecular-identifier clustering-based TCR repertoire sequencing (MIDCIRS) and TCR RNA copy counting.

Study-wide findings and limitations: When barcode sub-clustering was omitted, TCR diversity was inflated by chimeric consensus sequences, with chimeras reaching as high as 47%. The naive libraries included spiked-in Jurkat TCR RNA (approximately 11 copies' worth), and this RNA is not part of the donor repertoire. In CMV-specific effector cells, clones with more than 20 RNA copies contained over 98% of molecules, whereas in naive cells such clones contained under 1% of molecules. Spiked-in Jurkat TCR RNA equivalent to a single cell was reported to be detectable even among approximately 1 million naive CD8 T cells. Identical TCR molecules sharing a barcode could cause highly expanded clone sizes to be underestimated. Modeling estimated roughly 3 recovered TCR RNA copies per cell, compared with about 10 by digital PCR, which implies roughly 27% capture efficiency.

Including the terminal cysteine and phenylalanine, the CDR3 comprises 15 residues. Here the CDR3 DNA is all that survives: 45 bases in frame from base 1. CDR1 and CDR2, looked up from the germline V gene (reference sequence), are LNHDA and SQIVND. Unmatched junction bases come to 9, with V trimmed by 7 bases and J by 4 bases. Preparation of the library involved PCR. Sequenced using a NextSeq 500. Bulk TCR libraries were generated as previously described, with the TCR primers listed in Table S5 used. Purification of total RNA was performed with the Qiagen AllPrep DNA/RNA kit. Before analysis, reads from multiple sequencing runs of the same library were pooled. Per the source publication's procedure: Reads were retained only if their TCR constant sequence matched exactly, and those retained reads were trimmed to 150 nt and grouped according to their 12-nt molecular barcodes. Reads inside each barcode group were sub-clustered using a 15% Levenshtein threshold, and a quality-weighted consensus sequence was constructed for each RNA molecule. Non-functional sequences were filtered out, along with any lower-count sequence sitting one edit away from another sequence. Based on fitting two negative binomial distributions, any barcode sub-cluster with under 20% of the maximum read count was discarded. TCRdb trimmed the raw reads at Q25, called clones with MiXCR and kept productive beta chains. Each CDR3 protein gets just one entry, which takes the most common genes and DNA from the rows behind it. These V and J calls originate from TCRdb's pipeline instead of the authors' own analysis. The sample profile shows more than 450,000 distinct CDR3 sequences; about 25% of them were found once. 0.7% to 0.9% of the sample lies in the top ten.

The sequence derives from a human donor in good health. Some libraries in this study had Jurkat cell RNA spiked in. The specimen sequenced was naive CD8+ T cells from blood, with Jurkat cell RNA spiked in. In the paper's terms, the cell subset or site label means: FACS-sorted CD8+CD4-CCR7+CD45RA+ naive T cells. This chain joins TRBV19 to TRBJ1-2; 10 bases in between match TRBD1. The nucleotide sequence is TGTGCCAGTACCCCGGGACAGGGGTTTGTCTATGGCTACACCTTC. Translated, this gives CASTPGQGFVYGYTF.